Listed below are T cell receptor beta chains from one sample, sequenced in a study of cytotoxic CD8 clonotypes in ibrutinib-treated CLL. Using immunoSEQ multiplex PCR, the repertoire was profiled, and TCRdb retains in-frame clones only, with some absent. The table has approximately 100,000 clones, approximately 58% seen once; the top ten hold 30% to 45%. The source was PBMCs, collected after 24 months of ibrutinib treatment. The receptors were sampled from a human donor with chronic lymphocytic leukemia. Both conserved end residues are part of each CDR3. A D gene is named only where the DNA matches it firmly. Not every row has a clone size; where given, it reads once, few, many or a size class.

j_call	d_call	v_call	clone_size	cdr3_aa	cdr3_nt
TRBJ2-3	-	TRBV7-2	-	CASAFSRTDTQYF	TGTGCCAGCGCTTTTTCCCGCACAGATACGCAGTATTTT
TRBJ1-3	-	TRBV14	-	CASSRDGAVVGNTIYF	TGTGCCAGCAGCCGGGACGGGGCAGTGGTGGGAAACACCATATATTTT
TRBJ2-5	TRBD2	TRBV7-8	-	CASSLGTSGRETQYF	TGTGCCAGCAGCTTAGGGACTAGTGGGCGAGAGACCCAGTACTTC
TRBJ1-4	-	TRBV4-1	-	CASSQLQGIMTLNEKLFF	TGCGCCAGCAGCCAACTTCAGGGGATAATGACCCTTAATGAAAAACTGTTTTTT
TRBJ2-1	TRBD1	TRBV5-4	-	CASSRGGQGIYNEQFF	TGTGCCAGCAGCCGTGGGGGACAGGGGATCTACAATGAGCAGTTCTTC
TRBJ1-1	TRBD1	TRBV30	-	CARRDRGGNTEAFF	TGTGCCCGGAGGGACAGGGGGGGGAACACTGAAGCTTTCTTT
TRBJ1-5	-	TRBV5-6	few	CASSFPGEPQHF	TGTGCCAGCAGCTTTCCCGGGGAGCCCCAGCATTTT
TRBJ1-2	-	TRBV5-4	-	CASSLGTGNYGYTF	TGTGCCAGCAGCTTGGGAACAGGGAACTATGGCTACACCTTC
TRBJ2-7	-	TRBV2	once	CASNQGAAHYEQYF	TGTGCCAGCAACCAAGGGGCAGCCCACTACGAGCAGTACTTC
TRBJ1-2	-	TRBV5-1	many	CASTPSGGFGYTF	TGCGCCAGCACCCCGTCGGGGGGCTTTGGCTACACCTTC
TRBJ2-7	TRBD1	TRBV25-1	-	CASSNRQGVGEQYF	TGTGCCAGCAGTAACAGACAGGGCGTAGGCGAGCAGTACTTC
TRBJ2-3	TRBD2	TRBV10-1	few	CASSELAGGRTDTQYF	TGCGCCAGCAGTGAGTTGGCGGGGGGTCGCACAGATACGCAGTATTTT
TRBJ2-3	TRBD2	TRBV11-1	many	CASTTRGGRTDTQYF	TGTGCCAGCACCACGCGGGGGGGGCGCACAGATACGCAGTATTTT
TRBJ1-5	-	TRBV30	few	CAFNKDSNQPQHF	TGTGCCTTCAACAAGGATAGCAATCAGCCCCAGCATTTT
TRBJ1-1	TRBD1	TRBV9	few	CASTNYRGTEAFF	TGTGCCAGCACCAATTACAGGGGGACTGAAGCTTTCTTT
TRBJ2-7	-	TRBV30	-	CAWSVRSSYEQYF	TGTGCCTGGAGTGTAAGGAGCTCCTACGAGCAGTACTTC
TRBJ1-1	-	TRBV27	-	CASRTDRSSTEAFF	TGTGCCAGCAGAACGGACAGATCAAGTACTGAAGCTTTCTTT
TRBJ2-5	TRBD2	TRBV4-1	-	CASSQDSGGGQETQYF	TGCGCCAGCAGCCAAGATTCGGGGGGAGGTCAAGAGACCCAGTACTTC
TRBJ1-1	-	TRBV6-1	-	CASSSGLGARDEAFF	TGTGCCAGCAGCTCGGGATTGGGGGCGAGGGATGAAGCTTTCTTT